The 21 T cell receptor beta chains listed next were all sequenced from one sample in a study of blood T cell repertoires in COVID-19. Repertoires were generated with immunoSEQ multiplex PCR, while TCRdb's copy carries only in-frame clones and drops some. Among about 190,000 clones listed, nearly 90% were seen once. The sequencing sample was made of peripheral blood. The source of these receptors is a woman aged 40 to 50 who had recovered from COVID-19.

Here the CDR3 DNA reads TGTGCCAGCAGTGAAATTGGACTAGCGGCCTACAATGAGCAGTTCTTC. Translated, it gives CASSEIGLAAYNEQFF. The chain combines TRBV6-1 with TRBJ2-1; 10 bases align to TRBD2. The length of the CDR3 is 16 residues. With 2 bases clipped from V and 2 bases from J, the junction kept 3 bases outside the gene matches. Germline CDR1 MNHNS, CDR2 SASEGT.

The chain carries TRBV30 and TRBJ2-7, with TRBD1 matching over 7 bases. Per germline, CDR1 GTSNPN and CDR2 SVGIG (reference sequence). The CDR3 covers 13 residues. J gave up 4 bases and V 0 bases, and 3 bases lay outside the gene matches. CDR3 in DNA: TGTGCCTGGAGTGTAGGGACAGAATACGAGCAGTACTTC. Amino acid sequence: CAWSVGTEYEQYF.

The V gene is TRBV24-1, the J gene TRBJ2-2, with 14 bases fitting TRBD2. Germline-derived CDR1 and CDR2 are KGHDR and SFDVKD. V shed 3 bases and J 4 bases; nucleotides not matched to a gene: 9. The CDR3 contains 19 residues. The CDR3 region has the DNA TGTGCCACCAGTGATCCGGGACTAGCGGGAGTTCCGGGCACCGGGGAGCTGTTTTTT. Residues: CATSDPGLAGVPGTGELFF.

The gene calls are TRBV6-5 and TRBJ1-2; possibly TRBD1 for D (6 bases). In germline, CDR1 is MNHEY, CDR2 SVGAGI. Trimming stripped 1 base from V and 8 bases from J, with 17 bases between. The CDR3 sequence is 15 residues long. The DNA for the CDR3 is TGTGCCAGCAGTTACTATTCGGCTGGGGGCGGCGGCTACACCTTC. Translated, it gives CASSYYSAGGGGYTF.

The chain joins TRBV11-3 to TRBJ2-1, with TRBD2 identical over 8 bases. The CDR3 spans 15 residues. From germline, CDR1 is SGHNT and CDR2 YENEEA. V lost 2 bases, J lost 7 bases, and 7 bases stayed unmatched. CDR3 DNA: TGTGCCAGCAGCTTATTAAGCGGGAGTGGAAATGAGCAGTTCTTC. Translation gives CASSLLSGSGNEQFF.

The V call is TRBV9, the J call TRBJ2-1, with 9 bases lining up with TRBD2. Per germline, CDR1 SGDLS and CDR2 YYNGEE. The length of the CDR3 is 15 residues. After removal of 0 bases from V and 8 bases from J, the junction contained 6 bases not matched to a gene. CDR3 in DNA: TGTGCCAGCAGCGTAGTTAGCGGGAGTGGGGATGAGCAGTTCTTC. This translates into CASSVVSGSGDEQFF.

This rearrangement joins TRBV4-2 to TRBJ2-3; 7 bases are a match to TRBD2. Trimming removed 1 base from V and 0 bases from J; junction bases left unmatched: 7. This CDR3 is 17 amino acids long. The V gene's germline CDR1 is LGHNA and CDR2 YNFKEQ. CDR3: CASSQAFGLGSTDTQYF. CDR3 in DNA: TGTGCCAGCAGCCAAGCCTTCGGACTAGGGAGCACAGATACGCAGTATTTT.

The CDR3 DNA reads TGTGCCAGCGACAGGGGAGATAATTCACCCCTCCACTTT. Protein sequence: CASDRGDNSPLHF. The chain couples TRBV19 to TRBJ1-6, with TRBD1 matching over 8 bases. V gave up 9 bases and J gave up 5 bases; unmatched junction bases: 3. CDR3 length: 13 residues. Germline loops: CDR1 LNHDA, CDR2 SQIVND (reference sequence).

Points on this clone: Germline and junction disagree at one end, which may indicate a read error. V usage is TRBV9 and J usage is TRBJ2-1, with D uncertain. This CDR3 is built from 11 residues. The germline CDR1 and CDR2 sequences are SGDLS and YYNGEE. This CDR3 reads CASSGPSSALF. Written as DNA, the CDR3 is TGTGCCAGCAGCGGCCCCAGTTCAGCGCTCTTC.

V and J are TRBV6-4 and TRBJ2-2; the match to TRBD2 covers 11 bases. Trimming cost V 4 bases and J 5 bases; bases outside gene matches: 9. The CDR3 is 17 amino acids. From germline, CDR1 is MRHNA and CDR2 SNTAGT. The CDR3, as DNA: TGTGCCAGCAGTGTAGGTGAACTAGCGGGAGAAACCGGGGAGCTGTTTTTT. Residues: CASSVGELAGETGELFF.

The rearrangement uses TRBV4-2 and TRBJ2-7; tentatively, D is TRBD2 (6 bases). The CDR3 is made up of 17 amino acids. Germline assignment: CDR1 LGHNA and CDR2 YNFKEQ. V dropped 0 bases and J dropped 3 bases, with 18 bases sitting between them. The CDR3 loop is CASSQDMRPSASYEQYF. The CDR3 coding sequence is TGTGCCAGCAGCCAAGATATGCGTCCTAGCGCGAGCTACGAGCAGTACTTC.

This clone has just one count. V is TRBV30 and J is TRBJ1-6; TRBD1 agrees at 7 bases. The CDR3 is 12 residues long. Looked up from germline, CDR1 is GTSNPN and CDR2 is SVGIG (reference sequence). V shed 3 bases, J shed 9 bases, and the junction held 2 bases outside the gene matches. In DNA form, the CDR3 reads TGTGCCTGGAGCCCAGGGGGTTCACCCCTCCACTTT. It encodes CAWSPGGSPLHF.

V gene TRBV11-2 combines with J gene TRBJ2-7, with D unresolved. The ends were cut back, 0 bases at V and 0 bases at J, with 9 bases in the middle. The CDR3 length is 15 residues. Germline-derived CDR1 and CDR2 are SGHAT and FQNNGV. The CDR3 region is CASSLEGSSSYEQYF. The DNA for the CDR3 is TGTGCCAGCAGCTTAGAGGGTTCTAGCTCCTACGAGCAGTACTTC. The whole variable domain, filled in from reference TRBV11-2 and TRBJ2-7, reads EAGVAQSPRYKIIEKRQSVAFWCNPISGHATLYWYQQILGQGPKLLIQFQNNGVVDDSQLPKDRFSAERLKGVDSTLKIQPAKLEDSAVYLCASSLEGSSSYEQYFGPGTRLTVT.

This chain links TRBV7-2 with TRBJ1-2, with a weak D call TRBD1 (6 bases). Germline V CDR1 and CDR2: SGHTA, FQGNSA. V was pared by 2 bases and J by 3 bases, with 13 bases between. The CDR3 sequence is 15 residues long. The CDR3 DNA reads as TGTGCCAGCAGCTTAAACCAGGGGAGCCACTATGGCTACACCTTC. Amino acids: CASSLNQGSHYGYTF.

This chain joins TRBV6-1 and TRBJ2-1; the match to TRBD2 covers 8 bases. Trimming cost V 2 bases and J 2 bases; bases outside gene matches: 5. There are 16 residues in the CDR3. CDR1 and CDR2 (germline): MNHNS, SASEGT. CDR3 DNA sequence: TGTGCCAGCAGTGAATCGTTAGCGGGACCCTACAATGAGCAGTTCTTC. Translating gives CASSESLAGPYNEQFF.

The gene calls are TRBV29-1 and TRBJ2-6; D unresolved. V was cut by 1 base and J by 0 bases, with 7 bases left in between. This CDR3 region has 15 residues. Germline V CDR1 and CDR2: SQVTM, ANQGSEA. The CDR3 DNA reads as TGCAGCGTTGAAGTGCACAACTCTGGGGCCAACGTCCTGACTTTC. Translated: CSVEVHNSGANVLTF.

The chain combines TRBV5-8 with TRBJ1-6; D ambiguous. V lost 3 bases and J 13 bases, leaving 17 bases between the germline ends. The CDR3 contains 14 residues. Germline CDR1 is SGHTS and CDR2 is YDEGEE. CDR3 sequence: CASSSSQQHLPLHF. The CDR3 nucleotides read TGTGCCAGCAGCTCATCACAACAGCATCTGCCCCTCCACTTT. Full variable domain (outside the CDR3, taken from reference TRBV5-8 and TRBJ1-6): EAGVTQSPTHLIKTRGQQATLRCSPISGHTSVYWYQQALGLGLQFLLWYDEGEERNRGNFPPRFSGRQFPNYSSELNVNALELEDSALYLCASSSSQQHLPLHFGNGTRLTVT.

The chain carries TRBV27 and TRBJ2-7; 10 bases are shared with TRBD1. This CDR3 comprises 15 residues. Per the germline V gene, CDR1 is MNHEY and CDR2 is SMNVEV (reference sequence). Unmatched junction bases numbered 2, after V lost 1 base and J lost 2 bases. Here the CDR3 reads CASSLFGTGAYEQYF. CDR3 DNA sequence: TGTGCCAGCAGTTTATTTGGGACAGGGGCCTACGAGCAGTACTTC.

The chain uses TRBV30 and TRBJ2-1; a possible D gene is TRBD2 (5 bases). This CDR3 has 13 residues. The germline gives CDR1 GTSNPN, CDR2 SVGIG (reference sequence). The V end lost 4 bases, the J end lost 0 bases, and 7 bases lay between the germline ends. CDR3 sequence (DNA): TGTGCCTGGACCCGGGGCTCCTACAATGAGCAGTTCTTC. Its translation: CAWTRGSYNEQFF.

This clone was recorded once. The chain joins TRBV30 to TRBJ1-4; 8 bases line up with TRBD1. The CDR3 is made up of 13 amino acids. Germline assignment: CDR1 GTSNPN and CDR2 SVGIG (reference sequence). V shed 5 bases, J shed 4 bases, and the junction held 3 bases outside the gene matches. CDR3 DNA: TGTGCCTGGGGACAGGGTTATAATGAAAAACTGTTTTTT. It encodes CAWGQGYNEKLFF.

This clone was seen a single time. The rearrangement joins TRBV7-2 to TRBJ2-7; TRBD2 aligns across 11 bases. CDR3 length equals 16 residues. V was pared by 0 bases and J by 4 bases, with 5 bases of the junction left unmatched. Germline V lookup: CDR1 SGHTA, CDR2 FQGNSA. CDR3 DNA sequence: TGTGCCAGCAGCTTAGCAGGTCTAGCGGGAGGTTACGAGCAGTACTTC. Translation gives CASSLAGLAGGYEQYF.